This T cell receptor (beta chain) was observed in a study of PD-1 blockade in classical Hodgkin lymphoma. All trial patients relapsed after autologous stem cell transplantation. Complete response, partial response or progressive disease made up the best responses. On this clone: What it binds is unknown.

V lost 2 bases, J lost 7 bases, and 3 bases stayed unmatched. CDR1 and CDR2 from the germline V gene are SEHNR and FQNEAQ (reference sequence). The CDR3 sequence is 14 residues long. General study results and limits: There was a significant rise in CD4+ TCR diversity by C4D1, with no such rise for CD8+. Nothing has yet pinned down what causes the repertoire differences, possibly disease activity or prior therapy.

This table comes from immunoSEQ multiplex PCR, and its TCRdb copy is limited to in-frame clones, with some not included. This sample yields 130,000 to 150,000 clones, of which nearly 80% are seen a single time; roughly 9.8% belongs to the top ten. Sequences were derived from peripheral blood mononuclear cells (PBMCs), sampled before the second cycle of nivolumab. The receptor's source is a human donor with classical Hodgkin lymphoma. The chain employs TRBV7-9 and TRBJ1-4; 8 bases match TRBD1. CDR3 sequence (DNA): TGTGCCAGCAGCTTACAGGGGGCGAGTGAAAAACTGTTTTTT. As protein: CASSLQGASEKLFF.